This T cell receptor beta chain was captured in a study of CXCR3-negative and CXCR3-positive naive CD8 T cells. Study as a whole: Summed over all libraries, TRB reads came to about 140 million, with about 1.5 +/- 0.3 million per library. Study-wide points: Within a donor, both naive subsets shared TRBV-TRBJ usage, unlike memory cells. Hydrophobicity of TRB CDR3s was greater in CXCR3-positive naive cells than in CXCR3-negative naive cells. Diversity was high in both naive subsets and much lower in memory cells.

Points on this clonotype: Its matching antigen is unknown.

The germline V gene has CDR1 SGHAT and CDR2 FQNNGV. This CDR3 has 14 residues. UMI-labeled 5' RACE yielded the TRB cDNA libraries. One entry per CDR3 protein, without DNA, is what TCRdb gives after re-calling the 5' RACE reads. The sample totals about 6,800 distinct CDR3 sequences. The sequence was obtained from a human donor in good health. Some clones in this sample may be carry-over from other donors' samples. Sample: naive CXCR3+ CD8+ T cells from blood. Described subset: CD45RO-CCR7+CD27+CD95- naive CD8+ T cells expressing CXCR3 (TNR3+). The V call is TRBV11-2, the J call TRBJ2-1. The CDR3 loop reads CASSHGGPYNEQFF.